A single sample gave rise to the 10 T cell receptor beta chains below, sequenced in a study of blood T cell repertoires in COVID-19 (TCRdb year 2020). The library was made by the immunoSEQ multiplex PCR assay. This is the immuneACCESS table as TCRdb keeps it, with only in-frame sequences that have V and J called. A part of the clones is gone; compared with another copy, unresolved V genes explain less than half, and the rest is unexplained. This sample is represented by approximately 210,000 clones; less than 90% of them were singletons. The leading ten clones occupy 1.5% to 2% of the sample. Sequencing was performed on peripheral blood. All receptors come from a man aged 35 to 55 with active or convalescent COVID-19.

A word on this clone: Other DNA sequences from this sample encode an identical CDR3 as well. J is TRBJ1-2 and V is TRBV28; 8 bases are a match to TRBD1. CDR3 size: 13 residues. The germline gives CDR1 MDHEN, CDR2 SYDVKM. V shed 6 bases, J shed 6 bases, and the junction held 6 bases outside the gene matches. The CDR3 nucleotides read TGTGCCAGCAGAACTACAGGGGGACATGGCTACACCTTC. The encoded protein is CASRTTGGHGYTF.

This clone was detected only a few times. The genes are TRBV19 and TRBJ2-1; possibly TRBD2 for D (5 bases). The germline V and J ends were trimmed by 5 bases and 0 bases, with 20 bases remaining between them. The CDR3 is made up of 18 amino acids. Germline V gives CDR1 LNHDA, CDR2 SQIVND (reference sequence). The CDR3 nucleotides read TGTGCCAGTAGTGAGGGTGGAGCGGAATCGAGCTCCTACAATGAGCAGTTCTTC. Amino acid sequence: CASSEGGAESSSYNEQFF. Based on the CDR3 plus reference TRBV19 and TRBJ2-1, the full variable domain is DGGITQSPKYLFRKEGQNVTLSCEQNLNHDAMYWYRQDPGQGLRLIYYSQIVNDFQKGDIAEGYSVSREKKESFPLTVTSAQKNPTAFYLCASSEGGAESSSYNEQFFGPGTRLTVL.

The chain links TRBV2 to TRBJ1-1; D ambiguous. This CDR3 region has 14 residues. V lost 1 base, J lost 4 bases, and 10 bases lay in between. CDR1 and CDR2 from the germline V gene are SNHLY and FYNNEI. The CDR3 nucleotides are TGTGCCAGCAGTGAAGAAAGTATCGGCACTGAAGCTTTCTTT. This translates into CASSEESIGTEAFF.

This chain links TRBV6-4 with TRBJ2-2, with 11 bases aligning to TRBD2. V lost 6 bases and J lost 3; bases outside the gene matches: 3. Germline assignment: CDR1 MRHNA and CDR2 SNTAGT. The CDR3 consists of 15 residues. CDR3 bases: TGTGCCAGCAGCCTACTAGCGGGAGACACCGGGGAGCTGTTTTTT. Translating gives CASSLLAGDTGELFF.

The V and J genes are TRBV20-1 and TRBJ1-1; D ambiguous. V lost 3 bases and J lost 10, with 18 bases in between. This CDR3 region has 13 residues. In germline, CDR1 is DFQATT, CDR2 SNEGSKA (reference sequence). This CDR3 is CSASMSARRRAFF. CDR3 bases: TGCAGTGCTAGTATGAGCGCAAGGCGTAGAGCTTTCTTT.

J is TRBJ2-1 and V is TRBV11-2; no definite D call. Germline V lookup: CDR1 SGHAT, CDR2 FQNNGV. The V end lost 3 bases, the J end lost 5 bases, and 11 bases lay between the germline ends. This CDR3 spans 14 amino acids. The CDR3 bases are TGTGCCAGCAGCTTTCCCGGTCACCACAATGAGCAGTTCTTC. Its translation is CASSFPGHHNEQFF.

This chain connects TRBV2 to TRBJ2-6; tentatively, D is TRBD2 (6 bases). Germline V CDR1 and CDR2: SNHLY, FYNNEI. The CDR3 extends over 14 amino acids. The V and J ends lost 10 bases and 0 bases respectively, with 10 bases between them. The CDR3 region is CAIQGGSGANVLTF. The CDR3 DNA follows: TGTGCCATCCAGGGAGGCTCTGGGGCCAACGTCCTGACTTTC.

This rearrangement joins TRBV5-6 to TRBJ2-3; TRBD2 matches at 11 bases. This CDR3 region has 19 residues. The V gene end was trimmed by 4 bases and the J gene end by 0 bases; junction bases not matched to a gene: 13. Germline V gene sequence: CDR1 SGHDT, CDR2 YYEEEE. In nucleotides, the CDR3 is TGTGCCAGCAGCAAGGGACTAGCGGACCCTACCCCTAGCACAGATACGCAGTATTTT. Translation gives CASSKGLADPTPSTDTQYF.

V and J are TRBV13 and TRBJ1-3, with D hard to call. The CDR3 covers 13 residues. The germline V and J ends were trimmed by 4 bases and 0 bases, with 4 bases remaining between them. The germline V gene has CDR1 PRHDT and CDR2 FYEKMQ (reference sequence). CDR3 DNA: TGTGCCAGCAGCTCCAGCTCTGGAAACACCATATATTTT. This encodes CASSSSSGNTIYF. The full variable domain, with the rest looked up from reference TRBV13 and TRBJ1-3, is AAGVIQSPRHLIKEKRETATLKCYPIPRHDTVYWYQQGPGQDPQFLISFYEKMQSDKGSIPDRFSAQQFSDYHSELNMSSLELGDSALYFCASSSSSGNTIYFGEGSWLTVV.

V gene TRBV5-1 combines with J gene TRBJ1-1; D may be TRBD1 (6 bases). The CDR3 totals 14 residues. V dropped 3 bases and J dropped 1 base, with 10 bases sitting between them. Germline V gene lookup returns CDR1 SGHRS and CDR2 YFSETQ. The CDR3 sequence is CASSYQTGNTEAFF. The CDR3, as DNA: TGCGCCAGCAGCTACCAGACAGGGAACACTGAAGCTTTCTTT.